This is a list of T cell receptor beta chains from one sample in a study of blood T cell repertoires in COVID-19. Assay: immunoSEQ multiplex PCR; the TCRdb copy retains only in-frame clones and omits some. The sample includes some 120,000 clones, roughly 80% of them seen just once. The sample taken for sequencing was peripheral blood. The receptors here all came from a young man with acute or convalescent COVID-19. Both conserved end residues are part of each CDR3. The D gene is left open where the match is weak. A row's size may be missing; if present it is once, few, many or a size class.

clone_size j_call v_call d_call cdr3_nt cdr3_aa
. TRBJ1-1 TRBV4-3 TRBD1 TGCGCCAGCAGCCAAGGCTTAGGGACAGACGAAGCTTTCTTT CASSQGLGTDEAFF
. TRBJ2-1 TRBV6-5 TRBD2 TGTGCCAGCAGAACTAGCGGGAGGGCCCATGAGCAGTTCTTC CASRTSGRAHEQFF
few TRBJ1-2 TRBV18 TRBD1 TGTGCCAGCTCCCTCGGACAGGCCAACTATGGCTACACCTTC CASSLGQANYGYTF
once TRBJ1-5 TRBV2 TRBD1 TGTGCCAGCAGCGGACAGGGGGCACGCAATCAGCCCCAGCATTTT CASSGQGARNQPQHF
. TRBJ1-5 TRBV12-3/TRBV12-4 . TGTGCCAGCAGTTTGCAGGGGAATCAGCCCCAGCATTTT CASSLQGNQPQHF
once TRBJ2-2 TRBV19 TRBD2 TGTGCCAGTATCCAGGCCGGGACTAGGTCCGGGGAGCTGTTTTTT CASIQAGTRSGELFF
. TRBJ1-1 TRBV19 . TGTGCCAGTAGGAAACAGGGCATGAACACTGAAGCTTTCTTT CASRKQGMNTEAFF
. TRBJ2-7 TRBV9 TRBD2 TGTGCCAGCAGCGTTTACCCGGGACTAGGCGGCGAGCAGTACTTC CASSVYPGLGGEQYF
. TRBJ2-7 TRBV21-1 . TGTGCCAGCAGCAAGCAGGGACTAGGGTTCTCCTACGAGCAGTACTTC CASSKQGLGFSYEQYF
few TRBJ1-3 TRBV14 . TGTGCCAGCAGCCAAGAGTGGGACAAACCTGGAAACACCATATATTTT CASSQEWDKPGNTIYF
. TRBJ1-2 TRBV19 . TGTGCCAGTAGTACCGACAGGAACTATGGCTACACCTTC CASSTDRNYGYTF